These T cell receptor beta chains were read from a single sample in a study of blood T cell repertoires in COVID-19. Sequencing used immunoSEQ multiplex PCR; TCRdb keeps in-frame clones, though not all of them. The repertoire consists of about 130,000 clones, with approximately 80% occurring once and the leading ten covering roughly 15%. Sequenced sample: peripheral blood. The receptors come from a woman aged 45 to 65 with acute or convalescent COVID-19. The CDR3 runs from the conserved cysteine through the conserved F or W. A D gene is named only where the DNA matches it firmly.

>TRBV27|TRBJ1-6|TRBD1
CASSWVGQGDSPLHF
>TRBV10-3|TRBJ1-3|NA
CAIEGETSGNTIYF
>TRBV6-5|TRBJ2-7|TRBD1
CASTTGSPYEQYF
>TRBV5-1|TRBJ1-4|NA
CASSLGQANEKLFF
>TRBV28|TRBJ1-4|NA
CASSLSNEKLFF
>TRBV19|TRBJ1-5|TRBD1
CASSKVGAGGWHQPQHF
>TRBV2|TRBJ2-7|TRBD1
CASCRGSSYEQYF
>TRBV7-6|TRBJ2-3|TRBD2
CASSLGPSGGASDTQYF
>TRBV19|TRBJ2-2|NA
CASRWGRDTGELFF
>TRBV1|TRBJ1-5|NA
CTSSQRRQGATHSNQPQHF
>TRBV27|TRBJ1-2|NA
CASKRDNANYGYTF
>TRBV2|TRBJ1-5|TRBD1
CASSEATGRQPQHF
>TRBV6-4|TRBJ1-1|NA
CASRWVREPMNTEAFF
>TRBV24-1|TRBJ2-3|NA
CATSDPGGHTQYF
>TRBV5-1|TRBJ1-6|NA
CASSLEGRATLHF
>TRBV21-1|TRBJ2-6|NA
CASSRPGQGSVGANVLTF
>TRBV19|TRBJ1-5|NA
CASSLLGEGDNQPQHF
>TRBV3-1/TRBV3-2|TRBJ2-5|TRBD2
CASNRGGRGGETQYF
>TRBV4-1|TRBJ1-2|NA
CASSQDLGYTF
>TRBV19|TRBJ1-5|TRBD1
CASSIDQGASNQPQHF
>TRBV6-5|TRBJ1-5|NA
CASSPDKYSNQPQHF
>TRBV30|TRBJ2-7|NA
CAWNPGGKEQYF
>TRBV7-9|TRBJ1-3|TRBD1
CASSEVGQGGNTIYF
>TRBV19|TRBJ1-6|TRBD1
CASSIDRGNSPLHF
>TRBV6-5|TRBJ2-4|NA
CASSSRPGAKNIQYF
>TRBV10-2|TRBJ1-1|NA
CASSLRRDGGTEAFF
>TRBV5-1|TRBJ2-2|NA
CASSLRTGSSGELFF
>TRBV10-1|TRBJ2-7|TRBD2
CASVSGGPYEQYF
>TRBV28|TRBJ1-2|NA
CASSRGASYGYTF
>TRBV30|TRBJ1-2|TRBD1
CAWALGQGPYGYTF
>TRBV18|TRBJ1-2|NA
CASSGQPNYGYTF
>TRBV4-1|TRBJ1-1|NA
CATGPAGASDTEAFF
>TRBV24-1|TRBJ1-2|NA
CATSDPGTRHGYTF
>TRBV10-3|TRBJ2-3|NA
CAIRDSSTDTQYF
>TRBV28|TRBJ1-2|TRBD1
CASREQGWVYGYTF
>TRBV15|TRBJ1-5|TRBD1
CATSRPGGGNQPQHF
>TRBV5-1|TRBJ2-1|TRBD2
CASSASGGAFNNEQFF
>TRBV19|TRBJ1-5|TRBD1
CASRPGQGDQPQHF
>TRBV6-1|TRBJ2-1|TRBD2
CASSVERGSSYNEQFF
>TRBV6-5|TRBJ2-4|NA
CASSPAGENIQYF